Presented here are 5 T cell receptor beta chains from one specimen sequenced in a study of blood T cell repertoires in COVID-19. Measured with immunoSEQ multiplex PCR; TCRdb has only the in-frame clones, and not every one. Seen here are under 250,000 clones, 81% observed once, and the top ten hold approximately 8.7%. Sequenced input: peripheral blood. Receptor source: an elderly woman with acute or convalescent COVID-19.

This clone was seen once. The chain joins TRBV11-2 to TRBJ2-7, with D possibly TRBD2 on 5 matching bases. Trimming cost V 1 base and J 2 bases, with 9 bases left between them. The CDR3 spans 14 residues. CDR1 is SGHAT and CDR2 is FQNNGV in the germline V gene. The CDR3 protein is CASSLGMGAYEQYF. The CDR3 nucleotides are TGTGCCAGCAGCTTAGGGATGGGAGCCTACGAGCAGTACTTC.

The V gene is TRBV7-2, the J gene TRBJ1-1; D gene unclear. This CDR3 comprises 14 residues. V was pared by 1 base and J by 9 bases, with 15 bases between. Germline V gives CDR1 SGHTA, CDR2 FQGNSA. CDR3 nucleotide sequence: TGTGCCAGCAGCTTAGATTGGTCTTCAGTTCAAGCTTTCTTT. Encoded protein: CASSLDWSSVQAFF.

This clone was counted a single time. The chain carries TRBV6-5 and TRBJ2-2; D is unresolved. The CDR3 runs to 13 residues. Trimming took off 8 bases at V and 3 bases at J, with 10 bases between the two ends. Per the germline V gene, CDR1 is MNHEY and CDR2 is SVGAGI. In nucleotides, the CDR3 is TGTGCCAGCCGGAGAAGACACACCGGGGAGCTGTTTTTT. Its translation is CASRRRHTGELFF.

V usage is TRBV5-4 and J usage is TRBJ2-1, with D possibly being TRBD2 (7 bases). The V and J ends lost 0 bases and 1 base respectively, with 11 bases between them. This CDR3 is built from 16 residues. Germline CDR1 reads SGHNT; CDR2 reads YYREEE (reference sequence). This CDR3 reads CASSLGGGQSYNEQFF. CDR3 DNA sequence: TGTGCCAGCAGCTTGGGGGGGGGCCAGTCCTACAATGAGCAGTTCTTC.

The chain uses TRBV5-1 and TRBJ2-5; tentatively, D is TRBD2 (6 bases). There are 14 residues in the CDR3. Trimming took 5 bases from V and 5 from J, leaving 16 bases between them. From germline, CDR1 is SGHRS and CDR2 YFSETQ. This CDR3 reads CASRTGVSVETQYF. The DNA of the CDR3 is TGCGCCAGCAGAACGGGAGTGTCTGTGGAGACCCAGTACTTC.